Included here is one T cell receptor beta chain sequence, with context. The data were taken from a study of cytomegalovirus exposure and HLA in healthy donors. The PCR made use of 60 Vbeta and 13 Jbeta primers. Produced via immunoSEQ multiplex PCR; TCRdb's table is partial and in-frame only. This table has 100,000 to 150,000 clones, about 83% appearing once. The CDR3 is made up of 16 amino acids. Germline CDR1 is SNHLY and CDR2 is FYNNEI. V dropped 4 bases and J dropped 5; count of bases not matched to a gene: 9. The receptor comes from a woman under 40 in good health and CMV-seronegative. The sequencing sample was made of PBMCs. The chain carries TRBV2 and TRBJ2-3, with 10 bases that match TRBD2. DNA of the CDR3: TGTGCCAGCAGTGGGGGATCTAGCGGGAGAATAGATACGCAGTATTTT. Translating it yields CASSGGSSGRIDTQYF.